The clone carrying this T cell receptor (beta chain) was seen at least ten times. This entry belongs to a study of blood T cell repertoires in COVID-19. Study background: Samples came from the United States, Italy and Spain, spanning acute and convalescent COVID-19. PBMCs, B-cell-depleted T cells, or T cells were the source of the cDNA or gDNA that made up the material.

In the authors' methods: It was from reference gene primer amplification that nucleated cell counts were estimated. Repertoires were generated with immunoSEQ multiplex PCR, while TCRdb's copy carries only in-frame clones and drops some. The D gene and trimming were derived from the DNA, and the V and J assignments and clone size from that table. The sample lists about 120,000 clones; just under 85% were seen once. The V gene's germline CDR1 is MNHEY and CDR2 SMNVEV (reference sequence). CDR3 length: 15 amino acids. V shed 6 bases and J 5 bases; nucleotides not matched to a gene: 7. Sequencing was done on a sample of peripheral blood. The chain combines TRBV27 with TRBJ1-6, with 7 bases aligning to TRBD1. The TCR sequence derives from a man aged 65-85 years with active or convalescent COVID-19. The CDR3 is CASRRPTGDNSPLHF. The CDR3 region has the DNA TGTGCCAGCAGGAGACCCACAGGGGATAATTCACCCCTCCACTTT.